This T cell receptor (beta chain) derives from a study of OX40 agonist ivuxolimab in advanced cancers. Repertoires were generated with immunoSEQ multiplex PCR, while TCRdb's copy carries only in-frame clones and drops some. Altogether tens of thousands of clones are present, roughly 80% being singletons, with the ten largest covering 1.5% to 2%. V lost 2 bases to trimming and J lost 4 bases; unmatched junction nucleotides: 9. Germline CDR1 and CDR2: SGHKS and YYEKEE (reference sequence). This CDR3 comprises 15 residues. Whole-study findings and limits: Blood T cells, both CD4+ and CD8+, expanded clonally by week 6 at 0.1 to 3.0 mg/kg. What antigens the expanded peripheral T cells recognized was never established. On average, CD8+ T cells had more expanded clones than CD4+.

As concerns this clone: Antigen specificity is unknown.

The chain is built from TRBV5-5 and TRBJ2-7; TRBD1 aligns across 7 bases. This clonotype was sampled from an adult with an advanced solid tumor such as melanoma, head and neck, liver or kidney cancer. The sample consisted of CD4+ or CD8+ T cells sorted from blood, taken in a trial of the OX40 agonist ivuxolimab. The CDR3 region is CASSLQPGQQYEQYF. The CDR3 DNA reads as TGTGCCAGCAGCTTACAACCGGGACAGCAGTACGAGCAGTACTTC.